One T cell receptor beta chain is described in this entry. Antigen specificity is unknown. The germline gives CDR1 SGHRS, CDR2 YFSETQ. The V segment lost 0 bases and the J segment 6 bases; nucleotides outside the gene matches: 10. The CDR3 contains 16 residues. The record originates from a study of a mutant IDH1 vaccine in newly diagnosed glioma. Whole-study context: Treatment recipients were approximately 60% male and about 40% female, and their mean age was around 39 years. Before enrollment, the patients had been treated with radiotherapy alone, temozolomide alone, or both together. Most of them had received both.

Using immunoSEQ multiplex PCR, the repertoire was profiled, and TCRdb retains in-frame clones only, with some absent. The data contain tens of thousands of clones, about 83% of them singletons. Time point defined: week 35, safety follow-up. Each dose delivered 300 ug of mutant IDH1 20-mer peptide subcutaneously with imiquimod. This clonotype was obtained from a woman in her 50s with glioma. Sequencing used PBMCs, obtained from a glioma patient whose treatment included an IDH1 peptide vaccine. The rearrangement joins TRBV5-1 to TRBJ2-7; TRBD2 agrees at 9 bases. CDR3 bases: TGCGCCAGCAGCTTGGGGGGTAGCGGGGGTACTGGCGAGCAGTACTTC. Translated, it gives CASSLGGSGGTGEQYF.